This T cell receptor (beta chain) was sequenced during a study of T cell responses to AZD1222 COVID-19 vaccine. Overall study findings and caveats: White British donors predominated, females outnumbered males, and clonal diversity was possibly underestimated.

Using immunoSEQ multiplex PCR, the repertoire was profiled, and TCRdb retains in-frame clones only, with some absent. Found here are 80,000 to 95,000 clones, 85% to 90% of them singletons; the top ten hold about 2.8%. A remark on this clone: No antigen is known for it.

The CDR3 is 13 residues long. J gave up 8 bases and V 4 bases, and 5 bases lay outside the gene matches. Per germline, CDR1 SGHNT and CDR2 YYREEE (reference sequence). Sample: peripheral blood, taken on day 0 of MenACWY control vaccination. The gene calls are TRBV5-4 and TRBJ2-1, with 8 positions matching TRBD1. The clonotype originates from an adult in good health. CDR3 DNA sequence: TGTGCCAGCAGCATTCAGGACAGGGATGAGCAGTTCTTC. Protein sequence: CASSIQDRDEQFF. Full variable domain (rest looked up from reference TRBV5-4 and TRBJ2-1): ETGVTQSPTHLIKTRGQQVTLRCSSQSGHNTVSWYQQALGQGPQFIFQYYREEENGRGNFPPRFSGLQFPNYSSELNVNALELDDSALYLCASSIQDRDEQFFGPGTRLTVL.